The present TCR beta chain was sequenced within a study of blood T cell repertoires in COVID-19. Overall study context: Acute and convalescent COVID-19 specimens originated in the United States, Italy and Spain.

Germline V gene data show CDR1 as SEHNR and CDR2 as FQNEAQ (reference sequence). The V and J ends lost 0 bases and 0 bases, in that order; junction bases with no gene match: 3. The CDR3 is 16 residues long. Sequenced by immunoSEQ multiplex PCR; TCRdb stores in-frame clones only, minus some. This table holds 390,000 or so clones, approximately 90% found once. Material for sequencing was PBMCs or T cells enriched from blood (not recorded which). The TCR originated in a man younger than 35 who had recovered from COVID-19. J is TRBJ2-7 and V is TRBV7-9, with 9 positions matching TRBD2. CDR3 sequence (DNA): TGTGCCAGCAGCTTAGCTAGCGGGGGCTTCTCCTACGAGCAGTACTTC. Amino acid sequence: CASSLASGGFSYEQYF.